This is a list of T cell receptor beta chains from one sample in a study of T cell responses to AZD1222 COVID-19 vaccine. The data were produced by immunoSEQ multiplex PCR, yet TCRdb's version contains in-frame clones alone and is incomplete. This table has more than 100,000 clones, roughly 90% appearing once. The starting material was peripheral blood, obtained on day 0 of AZD1222 vaccination. All receptors come from an adult in good health. The CDR3 runs from the conserved cysteine through the conserved F or W. The D gene is left open where the match is weak. Clone size appears in some rows only: once, few, many, or a class for an expanded clone.

j_gene	abundance	d_gene	v_gene	CDR3nt	CDR3aa
TRBJ2-3	-	-	TRBV15	TGTGCCACCAGCAGAGCTGAAGATACGCAGTATTTT	CATSRAEDTQYF
TRBJ1-1	-	TRBD1	TRBV6-5	TGTGCCAGCAGCAACAGGGGTAGCACTGAAGCTTTCTTT	CASSNRGSTEAFF
TRBJ2-3	-	TRBD2	TRBV5-1	TGCGCCAGCAGCTTTGTCGGGGGGGCGGTAGATACGCAGTATTTT	CASSFVGGAVDTQYF
TRBJ1-2	once	-	TRBV15	TGTGCCACCAGCAGACCAAAGCCTTGGGACACCAACTATGGCTACACCTTC	CATSRPKPWDTNYGYTF
TRBJ2-1	-	-	TRBV6-6	TGTGCCAGCACCCCTGGGGATTGGGGTGAGCAGTTCTTC	CASTPGDWGEQFF
TRBJ1-5	-	-	TRBV4-1	TGCGCCAGCAGCCAAGGATGGGGAATCGGGCAGCCCCAGCATTTT	CASSQGWGIGQPQHF
TRBJ1-5	-	TRBD1	TRBV4-1	TGCGCCAGCAGCCCCCCGGGACAGGGTGATCAGCCCCAGCATTTT	CASSPPGQGDQPQHF
TRBJ2-7	-	-	TRBV18	TGTGCCAGCTCACCAGGTTCAAACGAGCAGTACTTC	CASSPGSNEQYF
TRBJ2-1	-	TRBD2	TRBV10-1	TGCGCCAGCAGCGAGGCGGGGGGAGGAGAGCAGTTCTTC	CASSEAGGGEQFF
TRBJ2-3	-	TRBD2	TRBV4-1	TGCGCCAGCAGCCAGCTCACTAGCGGGGGGGGAGATACGCAGTATTTT	CASSQLTSGGGDTQYF
TRBJ2-1	-	-	TRBV24-1	TGTGCCACCAGTGATGGCCTTGGGCCGTCAAAAAATGAGCAGTTCTTC	CATSDGLGPSKNEQFF
TRBJ1-1	once	TRBD1	TRBV19	TGTGCCAGTAGTGCAAGATGGACAGGGACGAAGACTGAAGCTTTCTTT	CASSARWTGTKTEAFF
TRBJ1-5	-	-	TRBV28	TGTGCCAGCATCAACAGAGACAGCTTCAATCAGCCCCAGCATTTT	CASINRDSFNQPQHF
TRBJ2-5	-	-	TRBV18	TGTGCCAGCTCACCCCTGGACAGCAACCAAGAGACCCAGTACTTC	CASSPLDSNQETQYF
TRBJ1-1	-	-	TRBV27	TGTGCCAGCAGCTTGGGGGGCCCTGAAGCTTTCTTT	CASSLGGPEAFF
TRBJ1-5	-	TRBD1	TRBV10-3	TGTGCCATCAGTGAGGGACAGGGGCTACAGCCCCAGCATTTT	CAISEGQGLQPQHF
TRBJ2-7	-	-	TRBV21-1	TGTGCCAGCAGCAACGGGAACCGGGACAGGGCCTACGAGCAGTACTTC	CASSNGNRDRAYEQYF
TRBJ1-4	-	-	TRBV6-5	TGTGCCAGCGGACAGCTTGCAACTAATGAAAAACTGTTTTTT	CASGQLATNEKLFF
TRBJ1-5	-	-	TRBV7-2	TGTGCCAGCAGCTTCGAGGGGAGACAGCCCCAGCATTTT	CASSFEGRQPQHF
TRBJ1-1	-	-	TRBV2	TGTGCCAGCAGTGAAGTTCACAGCATGAACACTGAAGCTTTCTTT	CASSEVHSMNTEAFF
TRBJ1-5	once	-	TRBV5-4	TGTGCCAGCAGCTCAGGCAGGGTGGGCAATCAGCCCCAGCATTTT	CASSSGRVGNQPQHF
TRBJ2-2	-	-	TRBV29-1	TGCAGCGTTGTTTCGTTGGAGACATCGAACACCGGGGAGCTGTTTTTT	CSVVSLETSNTGELFF
TRBJ1-3	once	-	TRBV5-1	TGCGCCAGCAGCTATGGACTAGGCGGCTCTGGAAACACCATATATTTT	CASSYGLGGSGNTIYF